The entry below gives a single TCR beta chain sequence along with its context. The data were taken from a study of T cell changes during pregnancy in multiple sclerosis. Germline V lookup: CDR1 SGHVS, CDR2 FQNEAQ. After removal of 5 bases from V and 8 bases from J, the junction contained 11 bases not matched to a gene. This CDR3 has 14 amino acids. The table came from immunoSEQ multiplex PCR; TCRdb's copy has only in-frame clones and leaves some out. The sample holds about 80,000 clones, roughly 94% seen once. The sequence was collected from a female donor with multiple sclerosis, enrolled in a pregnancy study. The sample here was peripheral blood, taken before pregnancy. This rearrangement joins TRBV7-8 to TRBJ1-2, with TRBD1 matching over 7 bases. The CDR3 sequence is CASSPGTATGGYTF. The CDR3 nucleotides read TGTGCCAGCAGCCCCGGGACAGCCACCGGGGGCTACACCTTC.